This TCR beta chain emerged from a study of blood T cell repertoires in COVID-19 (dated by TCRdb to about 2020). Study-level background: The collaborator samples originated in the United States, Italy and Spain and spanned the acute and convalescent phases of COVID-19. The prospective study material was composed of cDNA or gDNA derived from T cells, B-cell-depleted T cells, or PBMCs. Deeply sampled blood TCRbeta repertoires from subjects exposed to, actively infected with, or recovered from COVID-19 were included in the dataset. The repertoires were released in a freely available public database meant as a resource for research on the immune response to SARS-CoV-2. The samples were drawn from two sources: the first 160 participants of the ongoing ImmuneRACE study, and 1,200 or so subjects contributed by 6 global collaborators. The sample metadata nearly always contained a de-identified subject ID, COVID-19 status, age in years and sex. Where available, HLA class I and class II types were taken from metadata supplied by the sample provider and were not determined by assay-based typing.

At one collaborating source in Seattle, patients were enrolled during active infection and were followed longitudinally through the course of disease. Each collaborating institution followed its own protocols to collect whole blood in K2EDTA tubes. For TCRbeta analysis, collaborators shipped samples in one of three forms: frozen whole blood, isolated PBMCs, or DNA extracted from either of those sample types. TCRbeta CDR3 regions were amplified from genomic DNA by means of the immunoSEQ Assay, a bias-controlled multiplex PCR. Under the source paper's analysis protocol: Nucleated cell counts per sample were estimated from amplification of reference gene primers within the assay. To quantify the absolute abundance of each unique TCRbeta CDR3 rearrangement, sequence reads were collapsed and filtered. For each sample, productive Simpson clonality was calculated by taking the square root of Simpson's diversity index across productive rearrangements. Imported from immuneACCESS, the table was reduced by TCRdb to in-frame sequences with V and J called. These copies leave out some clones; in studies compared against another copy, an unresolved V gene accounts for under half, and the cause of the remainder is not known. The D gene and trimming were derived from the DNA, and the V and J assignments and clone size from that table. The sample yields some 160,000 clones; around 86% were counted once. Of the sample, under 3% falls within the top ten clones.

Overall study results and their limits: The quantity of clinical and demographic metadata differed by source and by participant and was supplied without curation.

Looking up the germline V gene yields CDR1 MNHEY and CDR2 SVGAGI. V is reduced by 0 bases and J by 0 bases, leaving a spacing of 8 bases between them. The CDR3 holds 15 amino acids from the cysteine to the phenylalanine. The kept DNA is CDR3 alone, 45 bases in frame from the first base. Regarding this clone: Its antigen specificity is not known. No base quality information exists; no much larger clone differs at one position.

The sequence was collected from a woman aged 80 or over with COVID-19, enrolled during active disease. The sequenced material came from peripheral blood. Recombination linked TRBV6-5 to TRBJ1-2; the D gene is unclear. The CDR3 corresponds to CASSYSGAANYGYTF. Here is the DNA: TGTGCCAGCAGTTACTCCGGTGCTGCTAACTATGGCTACACCTTC.